The present entry profiles one T cell receptor (beta chain) with its context. Its antigen is unidentified. This sample is drawn from a study of vaccination and CD4 T cells after COVID-19. Across the whole study: The study enrolled six male and four female convalescents, two of whom were Hispanic. Investigators stimulated cells with overlapping spike peptides drawn from SARS-CoV-2, HCoV-NL63, HCoV-OC43 and HCoV-229E.

Germline V gene lookup returns CDR1 DFQATT and CDR2 SNEGSKA (reference sequence). The CDR3 extends over 13 amino acids. V shed 6 bases and J 6 bases; nucleotides not matched to a gene: 11. The treatment was: 10-day PBMC culture with coronavirus spike peptide pools or control peptides (ViraFEST assay). Once peptide pools had expanded antigen-specific T cells, ViraFEST sequenced TCRs. Oncomine TCR Beta short-read sequencing was applied to DNA from cultured CD4+ T cells. It was from cultured CD4+ T cells that genomic DNA was extracted. One entry per CDR3 protein, called by TCRdb with MiXCR from the PCR reads. Seen here are 12,000 to 15,000 distinct CDR3 sequences, 52% observed once, and the top ten hold approximately 7.8%.

This receptor was obtained from a human donor who had recovered from COVID-19. The chain joins TRBV20-1 to TRBJ2-7, with TRBD2 matching 7 bases. Sequences were obtained from CD4+ T cells from blood, cultured in vitro. CDR3 sequence reads: CSAVPGEGFEQYF. As DNA, the CDR3 is TGCAGTGCCGTGCCCGGGGAGGGGTTCGAGCAGTACTTC.